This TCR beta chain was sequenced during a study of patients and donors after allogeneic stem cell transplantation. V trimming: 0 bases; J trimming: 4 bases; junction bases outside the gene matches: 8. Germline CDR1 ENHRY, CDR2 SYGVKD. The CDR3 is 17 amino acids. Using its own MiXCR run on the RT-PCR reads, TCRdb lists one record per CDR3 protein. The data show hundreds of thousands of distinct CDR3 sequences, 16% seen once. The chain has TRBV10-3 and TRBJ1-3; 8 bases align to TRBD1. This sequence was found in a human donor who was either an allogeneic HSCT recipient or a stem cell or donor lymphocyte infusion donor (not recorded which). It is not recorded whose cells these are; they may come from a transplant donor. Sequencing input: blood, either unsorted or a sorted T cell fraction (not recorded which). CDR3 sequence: CAISESWGQEEGNTIYF. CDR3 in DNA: TGTGCCATCAGTGAGTCCTGGGGACAGGAGGAAGGAAACACCATATATTTT.